One sample yielded the 31 T cell receptor beta chains listed below, sequenced in a study of tumor and adjacent non-tumor tissue in lung cancer. Three rounds of nested PCR, following a modified ARM-PCR protocol, produced the TCRbeta library. TCRdb passed the multiplex PCR reads through MiXCR, listing each CDR3 protein once. The sample lists around 82,000 distinct CDR3 sequences; approximately 81% were seen once. The template was RNA from unsorted bulk tissue. More than 3 cm separated this lung sample from the edge of the tumor. Sequenced: distant non-tumor lung tissue. The origin of the receptors is a man aged 55 to 70 with non-small cell lung cancer.

Comments on this clonotype: A read error is possible here, since a much larger clone lies one base away. The chain has TRBV28 and TRBJ1-2, with TRBD1 matching over 12 bases. The CDR3 is made up of 14 amino acids. Germline V CDR1 and CDR2: MDHEN, SYDVKM. With V trimmed by 11 bases and J by 9 bases, 13 bases remained unmatched. The CDR3 region has the DNA TGTGCCGTAGGTGAGGGACAGGGGGCGCGAAGCTACACCTTC. Its protein is CAVGEGQGARSYTF.

Concerning this clonotype: A much larger clone differs by one base, so this may be a read error. V is TRBV5-4 and J is TRBJ2-6; 8 bases align to TRBD1. The CDR3 spans 17 residues. The trim removed 3 bases at V and 0 bases at J, leaving 5 bases unmatched. Germline lookup yields CDR1 SGHNT and CDR2 YYREEE (reference sequence). In DNA, the CDR3 is TGTGCCAGCAGCTCGGACAGGGTGCTCTCTGGGGCCAACGTCCTGACTTTC. Translating gives CASSSDRVLSGANVLTF. The whole variable domain, remainder taken from reference TRBV5-4 and TRBJ2-6, is ETGVTQSPTHLIKTRGQQVTLRCSSQSGHNTVSWYQQALGQGPQFIFQYYREEENGRGNFPPRFSGLQFPNYSSELNVNALELDDSALYLCASSSDRVLSGANVLTFGAGSRLTVL.

Comment on this clonotype: Its ends do not fully match the called genes, so a read error is possible. The chain employs TRBV11-3 and TRBJ1-1; D not certain. CDR3 length equals 14 residues. Germline CDR1 SGHNT, CDR2 YENEEA. The chain's CDR3 is CATSSHGPQTEAFF. The CDR3 nucleotides are TGTGCCACCAGCTCGCACGGACCGCAGACTGAAGCCTTCTTT.

A word on this clonotype: The conserved phenylalanine or tryptophan normally closing the CDR3 is absent here, so this likely arose from a read error. The rearrangement uses TRBV20-1 and TRBJ2-1; TRBD2 matches 10 bases. Germline CDR1 reads DFQATT; CDR2 reads SNEGSKA (reference sequence). J gave up 10 bases and V 5 bases, and 14 bases lay outside the gene matches. This CDR3 contains 15 residues. CDR3 protein: CSAESAGGPWNEQFL. CDR3 coding DNA: TGCAGTGCTGAGTCAGCGGGGGGGCCGTGGAACGAGCAGTTCTTA.

The chain has TRBV11-2 and TRBJ1-1, with D possibly TRBD1 on 5 matching bases. The ends were cut back, 6 bases at V and 0 bases at J, with 11 bases in the middle. Germline lookup yields CDR1 SGHAT and CDR2 FQNNGV. The CDR3 is 14 amino acids. The CDR3, as DNA: TGTGCCAGCAGATGGGCGGGACTGAACACTGAAGCTTTCTTT. This gives the protein CASRWAGLNTEAFF. The variable domain in full, completed from reference TRBV11-2 and TRBJ1-1, reads EAGVAQSPRYKIIEKRQSVAFWCNPISGHATLYWYQQILGQGPKLLIQFQNNGVVDDSQLPKDRFSAERLKGVDSTLKIQPAKLEDSAVYLCASRWAGLNTEAFFGQGTRLTVV.

Concerning this clonotype itself: Compared with germline, one end of the junction differs, possibly owing to a read error. The CDR3 region has the DNA TGCAGCACCGGGCAGGACCAGAACACTGAATCTTTCTTT. Residues: CSTGQDQNTESFF. V gene TRBV29-1 combines with J gene TRBJ1-1; no firm D call. Germline V gene data show CDR1 as SQVTM and CDR2 as ANQGSEA. The CDR3 length is 13 residues.

For this clonotype: This may be a read error, as it is one base from a much larger clone. In this CDR3 the conserved last residue, phenylalanine or tryptophan, is missing, so a read error is likely. The chain combines TRBV5-5 with TRBJ2-7; 8 nucleotides agree with TRBD2. V was pared by 0 bases and J by 7 bases, with 18 bases of the junction left unmatched. The CDR3 runs to 18 residues. Looked up from germline, CDR1 is SGHKS and CDR2 is YYEKEE (reference sequence). The CDR3 bases are TGTGCCAGCAGCTTGGTCCCGACTAGCGAAAGGGGCAGCGGGGAGCAGTACCTC. Translating gives CASSLVPTSERGSGEQYL.

There are a few counts of this clonotype. The chain links TRBV29-1 to TRBJ2-5; D may be TRBD2 (6 bases). Per the germline V gene, CDR1 is SQVTM and CDR2 is ANQGSEA. The CDR3 runs 12 residues. CDR3: CTTGSGEETQYF. Here the CDR3 DNA reads TGCACTACCGGTAGCGGAGAAGAGACCCAGTACTTC.

To note about this clonotype: Lacking the conserved final phenylalanine or tryptophan, this CDR3 likely reflects a read error. The DNA is left out, because the CDR3 cannot be placed on it with certainty; the CDR3 is given as TCRdb lists it. This chain's CDR3 is CASSPGDTLYS. This chain connects TRBV12-3 or TRBV12-4 to TRBJ2-3; the table's D call, TRBD1, was not checked against the DNA. Termini included, the CDR3 measures 11 amino acids.

As regards this clonotype: One end of the junction fails to match germline, which may point to a read error. This chain uses TRBV11-1 with TRBJ2-1; D is undetermined. Germline V gene data show CDR1 as SGHAT and CDR2 as FQDESV (reference sequence). This CDR3 is built from 12 residues. This chain's CDR3 is CAGSSLTNEQFF. For the CDR3, the DNA is TGTGCCGGCAGCTCCCTAACCAATGAGCAGTTCTTC.

Remarks on this clonotype: Because it lacks the conserved phenylalanine or tryptophan at the end, this CDR3 is likely a read error. This rearrangement joins TRBV4-2 to TRBJ2-2; D is uncertain. V gave up 0 bases and J gave up 3 bases, with 8 bases separating them. CDR3 length equals 15 residues. Germline values: CDR1 LGHNA, CDR2 YNFKEQ. CDR3 nucleotides: TGTGCCAGCAGCCAAGATGGCAGCGACACCGGGGAGCTGTTTTTG. Its translation: CASSQDGSDTGELFL.

As for this clonotype: Germline and junction disagree at one end, which may indicate a read error. This chain uses TRBV4-3 with TRBJ1-1, with D hard to call. The CDR3 loop spans 17 amino acids. Germline CDR1 is LGHNA and CDR2 is YSLEER. The CDR3 sequence: CTSSQDVPGSSVAEAFF. The CDR3 DNA is TGCACCAGCAGCCAAGACGTTCCGGGCAGTTCGGTCGCTGAAGCTTTCTTT.

Note on this clonotype: One junction end disagrees with the germline gene, perhaps due to a read error. This chain joins TRBV6-2 or TRBV6-3 and TRBJ1-5; no reliable D call. Germline CDR1 and CDR2: MNHEY and SVGEGT. The CDR3 loop spans 13 amino acids. DNA of the CDR3: TGTGCTAGCAGCCCTTCGACGACTCAGCCTCAGCATTTT. It codes for CASSPSTTQPQHF.

Worth noting for this clonotype: The CDR3 does not end in the conserved phenylalanine or tryptophan, so this is likely a read error. The rearrangement uses TRBV20-1 and TRBJ2-1; D might be TRBD1 or TRBD2, each matching 6 bases. The CDR3 consists of 14 residues. Trimming took 1 base from V and 9 from J, leaving 16 bases between them. Germline CDR1 is DFQATT and CDR2 is SNEGSKA (reference sequence). DNA of the CDR3: TGCAGTGCTAGAGTTCGGAGGGGACAAGGTGAGCAGTTCTTA. Amino acids: CSARVRRGQGEQFL.

Comments on this clonotype: This may be a read error, as it is one base from a much larger clone. This sequence joins TRBV7-2 and TRBJ2-3; 7 bases agree with TRBD2. This CDR3 has 14 residues. The V gene's germline CDR1 is SGHTA and CDR2 FQGNSA. CDR3: CASSSSGTIDTQFF. The CDR3 DNA is TGTGCCAGCAGCTCGTCCGGGACTATAGATACGCAGTTTTTT. The whole variable domain, remainder taken from reference TRBV7-2 and TRBJ2-3, is GAGVSQSPSNKVTEKGKDVELRCDPISGHTALYWYRQSLGQGLEFLIYFQGNSAPDKSGLPSDRFSAERTGGSVSTLTIQRTQQEDSAVYLCASSSSGTIDTQFFGPGTRLTVL.

This clonotype appeared a single time. The CDR3 end shows no conserved phenylalanine or tryptophan, and so a read error is likely. The chain joins TRBV29-1 to TRBJ2-1; 11 bases are shared with TRBD2. CDR1 SQVTM and CDR2 ANQGSEA come from the germline V gene. The CDR3 runs to 15 residues. CDR3 in amino acids: CNVDPGLAANNEQFL. CDR3 DNA: TGCAACGTTGACCCGGGACTAGCGGCGAACAATGAGCAGTTCCTC.

Turning to this clonotype: Lacking the conserved final phenylalanine or tryptophan, this CDR3 likely reflects a read error. The V gene is TRBV12-5, the J gene TRBJ1-2; 9 nucleotides agree with TRBD1. The trim removed 7 bases at V and 3 bases at J, leaving 12 bases unmatched. Germline V gene lookup returns CDR1 LGHNT and CDR2 FRNRAP. The CDR3 has 16 amino acids. The CDR3 DNA reads as TGTGCTAGTGACCCGACAGGGGGAAGATTATACTATGGCTACACCTTA. The encoded protein is CASDPTGGRLYYGYTL.

V gene TRBV20-1 combines with J gene TRBJ2-1; 8 nucleotides line up with TRBD2. After removal of 5 bases from V and 15 bases from J, the junction contained 21 bases not matched to a gene. There are 15 residues in the CDR3. CDR1 and CDR2 (germline): DFQATT, SNEGSKA (reference sequence). CDR3 in DNA: TGCAGTGCTGACTCATCGGGGGGGCCGTGGAATGTGCTGTTCTTC. This codes for CSADSSGGPWNVLFF.

Points on this clonotype: A much larger clone is a single base away; this may be a read error. The V call is TRBV4-1, the J call TRBJ2-3; D may be TRBD1 (6 bases). Germline assignment: CDR1 MGHRA and CDR2 YSYEKL. Trimming shortened V by 1 base and J by 2 bases, and 16 bases separated the two germline ends. The CDR3 runs 17 residues. The CDR3 nucleotides read TGCGCCAGCAGCCAAGGGAGAGGGGACAACCACACAGATACGCAGTATTTT. Protein sequence: CASSQGRGDNHTDTQYF.

With regard to this clonotype: An end of the junction differs from the germline gene, which may be a read error. The genes are TRBV12-3 or TRBV12-4 and TRBJ1-1; 10 bases are shared with TRBD1. The CDR3 spans 17 residues. The CDR3 bases are TGTGTCAGCAGCATAACCACGACAGGGGGCATGAACATTGAAGCTTTCTTT. Translating it yields CVSSITTTGGMNIEAFF.

Here the CDR3 DNA reads TGTGCCAGCAGTGTCCAGGACTCTTGGGGCGAGCAGTACTTC. This encodes CASSVQDSWGEQYF. The chain recombines TRBV6-5 with TRBJ2-7; TRBD2 might be the D (5 bases). Trimming removed 5 bases from V and 6 bases from J, with 17 bases in between. The CDR3 runs to 14 residues. Germline assignment: CDR1 MNHEY and CDR2 SVGAGI.

Remarks on this clonotype: A junction end diverges from the germline sequence, so it may reflect a read error. V usage is TRBV6-6 and J usage is TRBJ2-1; TRBD2 agrees at 9 bases. The J call could be wrong; TRBJ2-7 is a better fit for the DNA end. CDR3 length: 15 amino acids. From germline, CDR1 is MNHNY and CDR2 SVGAGI (reference sequence). CDR3 amino acids: CASSWGGGAYNVQYF. The CDR3 DNA sequence: TGTGCGAGCAGTTGGGGCGGGGGGGCCTACAATGTGCAGTACTTC.

To note about this clonotype: At one of its ends the junction is not consistent with the germline gene, which may arise from a read error. The chain carries TRBV11-2 and TRBJ2-5, with TRBD1 matching 7 bases. The V gene's germline CDR1 is SGHAT and CDR2 FQNNGV. The CDR3 contains 13 residues. The CDR3 bases are TGTACCAGCAGCATTACAGGGGAAGAAACCCAGTACTTC. Its translation is CTSSITGEETQYF.

Concerning this clonotype: The junction departs from the called germline gene at one end, perhaps through a read error. This chain links TRBV6-2 or TRBV6-3 with TRBJ2-3; D gene unclear. The CDR3 has 14 amino acids. CDR1 is MNHEY and CDR2 is SVGEGT in the germline V gene. The CDR3 DNA is TGTGCCAGCAGTTCCCGGGCAAAAAGAGATATGCAGTATTTT. Encoded protein: CASSSRAKRDMQYF.

Note on this clonotype: At one boundary the junction diverges from the germline segment, which might be a read error. The gene calls are TRBV4-3 and TRBJ2-4, with D tentatively TRBD2 (6 bases). The CDR3 spans 15 residues. CDR1 LGHNA and CDR2 YSLEER come from the germline V gene. The CDR3 DNA sequence: TGCGCCAGCGGCCAAGATCGGGCGGGGAAGGCTACTCAGTACTTC. This gives the protein CASGQDRAGKATQYF.

Points on this clonotype: Mismatch with germline at one junction end may stem from a read error. The chain links TRBV11-2 to TRBJ2-7; TRBD1 agrees at 8 bases. The CDR3 runs to 14 residues. Germline V gene sequence: CDR1 SGHAT, CDR2 FQNNGV. CDR3 sequence: CACSFWTGPYEQYF. The CDR3 region has the DNA TGTGCCTGCAGCTTCTGGACAGGGCCCTACGAGCAGTACTTC.

As for this clonotype: The junction shows a germline mismatch at one end, possibly a read error. The CDR3 DNA reads TGCAGTGTTAGAGAGAGGTTCCAAGAGACCCTGCACTTC. Its translation: CSVRERFQETLHF. V gene TRBV20-1 combines with J gene TRBJ2-5; D not certain. Germline assignment: CDR1 DFQATT and CDR2 SNEGSKA (reference sequence). CDR3 length equals 13 residues.

The sample holds many counts of this clonotype. The chain links TRBV24-1 to TRBJ2-7; tentative D call: TRBD2 (6 bases). The CDR3 contains 15 residues. Per germline, CDR1 KGHDR and CDR2 SFDVKD. V dropped 8 bases and J dropped 2 bases, with 18 bases sitting between them. The CDR3 reads CATTDPGLIPYEQYF. CDR3 DNA sequence: TGTGCCACCACTGACCCGGGACTCATACCCTACGAGCAGTACTTC.

The chain combines TRBV6-5 with TRBJ2-6; TRBD2 is a possible D gene (5 bases). The germline V gene encodes CDR1 MNHEY and CDR2 SVGAGI. CDR3 size: 17 residues. V was cut by 4 bases and J by 0 bases, with 13 bases left in between. CDR3 amino acids: CASSLARVNSGANVLTF. The DNA of the CDR3 is TGTGCCAGCAGTTTAGCGAGGGTCAACTCTGGGGCCAACGTCCTGACTTTC.

This clonotype has a single count. Here the CDR3 omits its conserved ending phenylalanine or tryptophan, so a read error is the likely source. The rearrangement links TRBV29-1 to TRBJ2-5; 7 nucleotides align to TRBD2. The CDR3 is 14 residues long. CDR1 and CDR2 from the germline V gene are SQVTM and ANQGSEA. The CDR3 region is CSVGEGSSGETQYS. CDR3 in DNA: TGCAGTGTTGGGGAGGGCTCCTCGGGGGAGACCCAGTACTCC.

Comments on this clonotype: One end of the junction varies from germline; a read error may be responsible. The J gene is TRBJ2-3, the V gene TRBV14, with 7 bases lining up with TRBD2. This CDR3 has 15 residues. Per the germline V gene, CDR1 is SGHDN and CDR2 is FVKESK. CDR3 in DNA: TGTGCTAGCAGCCAAGACGGGGGGAACAAAGATACGCAGTATTTT. Its translation is CASSQDGGNKDTQYF.